Below are 24 T cell receptor beta chains sequenced from a single sample in a study of blood T cell repertoires in COVID-19. Using immunoSEQ multiplex PCR, the repertoire was profiled, and TCRdb retains in-frame clones only, with some absent. The repertoire includes a few hundred thousand clones, roughly 87% of them detected once, and just under 3% sits in the top ten. The sample comprised PBMCs or T cells enriched from blood (not recorded which). These receptors originate from a woman in her twenties or thirties who had recovered from COVID-19.

The rearrangement joins TRBV7-9 to TRBJ1-1; unclear D gene. The V gene lost 2 bases and the J gene lost 4 bases, with 5 bases spanning the gap. The CDR3 length is 12 residues. Germline V gene sequence: CDR1 SEHNR, CDR2 FQNEAQ (reference sequence). The CDR3 nucleotides are TGTGCCAGCAGCTTATCAGGCACTGAAGCTTTCTTT. Translating gives CASSLSGTEAFF.

This clone appeared a single time. The chain employs TRBV7-6 and TRBJ1-3; 9 bases agree with TRBD1. V lost 5 bases, J lost 2 bases, and 4 bases stayed unmatched. Per germline, CDR1 SGHVS and CDR2 FNYEAQ. The CDR3 runs 15 residues. CDR3 residues: CASSVGQGAGNTIYF. Here the CDR3 DNA reads TGTGCCAGCAGCGTGGGACAGGGCGCTGGAAACACCATATATTTT. The variable domain in full, with the rest retrieved from reference TRBV7-6 and TRBJ1-3, is GAGVSQSPRYKVTKRGQDVALRCDPISGHVSLYWYRQALGQGPEFLTYFNYEAQQDKSGLPNDRFSAERPEGSISTLTIQRTEQRDSAMYRCASSVGQGAGNTIYFGEGSWLTVV.

The gene calls are TRBV11-3 and TRBJ2-5; 7 bases fit TRBD1. CDR1 and CDR2 (germline): SGHNT, YENEEA. With V trimmed by 3 bases and J by 2 bases, 3 bases remained unmatched. This CDR3 is built from 14 residues. The CDR3 loop is CASSLQGQQETQYF. In nucleotides, the CDR3 is TGTGCCAGCAGCTTGCAGGGACAGCAAGAGACCCAGTACTTC.

The rearrangement joins TRBV12-3 or TRBV12-4 to TRBJ1-6; no firm D call. Trimming cost V 3 bases and J 4 bases, with 4 bases left between them. The CDR3 consists of 13 residues. CDR3 DNA: TGTGCCAGCAGTTTTCTTTATAATTCACCCCTCCACTTT. Encoded protein: CASSFLYNSPLHF.

The rearrangement links TRBV19 to TRBJ1-5; 9 bases line up with TRBD1. Trimming removed 5 bases from V and 6 bases from J; junction bases left unmatched: 5. The germline gives CDR1 LNHDA, CDR2 SQIVND (reference sequence). The CDR3 has 14 amino acids. The CDR3 nucleotides are TGTGCCAGTAGTCTCCAGACAGGGGGTCAGCCCCAGCATTTT. As protein: CASSLQTGGQPQHF.

This clone showed up just a few times. The rearrangement uses TRBV2 and TRBJ1-4; D not certain. Between the trimmed V and J ends, which lost 6 bases and 5 bases, there was a span of 4 bases. This CDR3 comprises 11 residues. Germline CDR1 and CDR2: SNHLY and FYNNEI. The CDR3 spells CASSQNEKLFF. Here the CDR3 DNA reads TGTGCCAGCAGCCAGAATGAAAAACTGTTTTTT.

The chain couples TRBV7-2 to TRBJ1-3; D is possibly TRBD1 (5 bases). CDR1 is SGHTA, CDR2 FQGNSA, per germline. The CDR3 extends over 16 amino acids. Between the trimmed V and J ends, which lost 1 base and 0 bases, there was a span of 10 bases. The CDR3 DNA reads TGTGCCAGCAGCTTAGGAATGGGGCCCTCTGGAAACACCATATATTTT. Translating it yields CASSLGMGPSGNTIYF.

V and J are TRBV2 and TRBJ1-5; TRBD1 matches at 7 bases. From germline, CDR1 is SNHLY and CDR2 FYNNEI. The CDR3 covers 13 residues. Unmatched junction bases numbered 7, after V lost 3 bases and J lost 11 bases. In DNA, the CDR3 is TGTGCCAGCAGTGATAACCAGGGGGAGGCCCAGCATTTT. Its protein product is CASSDNQGEAQHF.

The rearrangement joins TRBV7-2 to TRBJ2-1; 8 nucleotides agree with TRBD2. The CDR3 has 16 residues. With V trimmed by 2 bases and J by 5 bases, 8 bases remained unmatched. CDR1 and CDR2 from the germline V gene are SGHTA and FQGNSA. The CDR3 sequence: CASSLRSGSTHNEQFF. The CDR3 DNA follows: TGTGCCAGCAGCTTACGGAGCGGGAGTACTCACAATGAGCAGTTCTTC.

This chain uses TRBV19 with TRBJ2-5; the match to TRBD1 covers 11 bases. This CDR3 has 16 residues. Germline trimming cut 3 bases from V and 7 bases from J; bases unmatched to any gene: 10. Germline CDR1 and CDR2: LNHDA and SQIVND (reference sequence). This CDR3 is CASSISSDRGQVTQYF. CDR3 nucleotide sequence: TGTGCCAGTAGTATCTCGTCGGACAGGGGGCAGGTGACCCAGTACTTC. Based on the CDR3 plus reference TRBV19 and TRBJ2-5, the full variable domain is DGGITQSPKYLFRKEGQNVTLSCEQNLNHDAMYWYRQDPGQGLRLIYYSQIVNDFQKGDIAEGYSVSREKKESFPLTVTSAQKNPTAFYLCASSISSDRGQVTQYFGPGTRLLVL.

The chain is built from TRBV6-4 and TRBJ2-1; the match to TRBD2 covers 7 bases. Per the germline V gene, CDR1 is MRHNA and CDR2 is SNTAGT. The length of the CDR3 is 16 residues. V was clipped by 0 bases and J by 3 bases; unmatched bases: 5. The CDR3 DNA is TGTGCCAGCAGTGACTCTCGGGGGGTCAGCTACAATGAGCAGTTCTTC. This codes for CASSDSRGVSYNEQFF.

A few counts support this clone. The chain carries TRBV7-9 and TRBJ1-2, with D possibly being TRBD1 (6 bases). V lost 5 bases, J lost 14 bases, and 27 bases lay in between. The CDR3 extends over 15 amino acids. The germline CDR1 and CDR2 sequences are SEHNR and FQNEAQ (reference sequence). The CDR3: CASSHEYREVRSLTF. In DNA, the CDR3 is TGTGCCAGCAGCCATGAATACAGGGAAGTTCGATCATTGACCTTC.

This clone was found a few times. The chain combines TRBV19 with TRBJ1-1, with D uncertain. The CDR3 is 13 residues long. V was trimmed by 5 bases and J by 8 bases, leaving 15 bases between them. Germline loops: CDR1 LNHDA, CDR2 SQIVND (reference sequence). The CDR3, as DNA: TGTGCCAGTAGTCCCAGCGGGGTAGCGGAAGCTTTCTTT. Translation gives CASSPSGVAEAFF.

The J gene is TRBJ2-3, the V gene TRBV10-3; 8 nucleotides match TRBD2. J was trimmed by 2 bases and V by 0 bases; bases with no gene match: 4. Germline assignment: CDR1 ENHRY and CDR2 SYGVKD. The CDR3 length is 16 residues. CDR3 nucleotide sequence: TGTGCCATCAGTGAGTCGTCGCGGGAGGTCACAGATACGCAGTATTTT. Protein sequence: CAISESSREVTDTQYF.

V usage is TRBV5-6 and J usage is TRBJ1-1; D might be TRBD1 (6 bases). Trimming shortened V by 2 bases and J by 6 bases, and 11 bases separated the two germline ends. Germline loops: CDR1 SGHDT, CDR2 YYEEEE. The CDR3 is 13 residues long. Here the CDR3 reads CASSLFEGAEAFF. CDR3 coding DNA: TGTGCCAGCAGCTTATTCGAGGGGGCTGAAGCTTTCTTT.

This clone was observed a single time. This chain uses TRBV3-1 (or the pseudogene TRBV3-2) with TRBJ1-2, with 7 bases lining up with TRBD1. The CDR3 spans 15 residues. The germline gives CDR1 LGHDT, CDR2 YNNKEL (reference sequence). V was pared by 4 bases and J by 2 bases, with 7 bases of the junction left unmatched. The CDR3 region is CASSRGETGNYGYTF. As DNA, the CDR3 is TGTGCCAGCAGCCGAGGAGAGACAGGGAACTATGGCTACACCTTC.

This chain joins TRBV15 and TRBJ2-1; D is perhaps TRBD2 (7 bases). Germline CDR1 and CDR2: LNHNV and YYDKDF (reference sequence). V lost 6 bases and J 9 bases, leaving 18 bases between the germline ends. CDR3 length: 14 amino acids. The DNA of the CDR3 is TGTGCCACCAGTAGGGGGGGTCCCTTGAGTGAGCAGTTCTTC. It yields the protein CATSRGGPLSEQFF.

The CDR3 loop reads CASSRNPGTGGELFF. The DNA of the CDR3 is TGTGCCAGCAGCCGAAATCCCGGGACAGGGGGGGAACTGTTTTTT. The rearrangement uses TRBV3-1 (or the pseudogene TRBV3-2) and TRBJ1-4; 11 nucleotides match TRBD1. This CDR3 contains 15 residues. Germline V lookup: CDR1 LGHDT, CDR2 YNNKEL (reference sequence). Trimming at V came to 4 bases and at J to 12 bases, leaving 10 bases not matched to a gene.

This clone was counted a single time. The gene calls are TRBV10-3 and TRBJ1-1; 10 bases fit TRBD1. The CDR3 has 15 residues. J was trimmed by 5 bases and V by 7 bases; bases with no gene match: 10. Per the germline V gene, CDR1 is ENHRY and CDR2 is SYGVKD. CDR3 nucleotide sequence: TGTGCCATCAAAGTTCCGGGACAGGGGAGGACTGAAGCTTTCTTT. This gives the protein CAIKVPGQGRTEAFF.

The chain is built from TRBV5-8 and TRBJ1-4, with D possibly TRBD1 on 6 matching bases. Germline values: CDR1 SGHTS, CDR2 YDEGEE. V was pared by 4 bases and J by 3 bases, with 13 bases between. The CDR3 length is 15 residues. In DNA form, the CDR3 reads TGTGCCAGCAGCCTACAGGGAGGGTCTAATGAAAAACTGTTTTTT. Amino acids: CASSLQGGSNEKLFF.

In regard to this clone: The same CDR3 can be traced to other DNA sequences in this sample. The V call is TRBV27, the J call TRBJ2-1; D remains unclear. The V gene lost 0 bases and the J gene lost 0 bases, with 6 bases spanning the gap. This CDR3 comprises 15 residues. Per germline, CDR1 MNHEY and CDR2 SMNVEV (reference sequence). CDR3 in amino acids: CASSLSESSYNEQFF. The DNA of the CDR3 is TGTGCCAGCAGTTTATCTGAGAGCTCCTACAATGAGCAGTTCTTC.

The chain joins TRBV13 to TRBJ1-2; TRBD1 matches at 7 bases. Trimming cost V 6 bases and J 8 bases; bases outside gene matches: 9. The CDR3 is 13 amino acids. From germline, CDR1 is PRHDT and CDR2 FYEKMQ (reference sequence). CDR3 sequence reads: CASRIDRAGGYTF. The CDR3 nucleotides read TGTGCCAGCAGAATAGACAGGGCGGGGGGCTACACCTTC.

V gene TRBV11-3 combines with J gene TRBJ2-7, with a tentative D call TRBD2 (5 bases). The ends were cut back, 1 base at V and 2 bases at J, with 9 bases in the middle. Germline CDR1 reads SGHNT; CDR2 reads YENEEA. The CDR3 is 14 residues long. The CDR3 spells CASSLGGSAYEQYF. The CDR3 DNA is TGTGCCAGCAGCTTAGGCGGTAGCGCCTACGAGCAGTACTTC.

This chain uses TRBV4-2 with TRBJ1-2, with 9 bases aligning to TRBD1. CDR3 length equals 15 residues. Per germline, CDR1 LGHNA and CDR2 YNFKEQ. The V segment lost 8 bases and the J segment 2 bases; nucleotides outside the gene matches: 9. Written as DNA, the CDR3 is TGTGCCAGCCGGGACAGGGATGAGGGCAACTATGGCTACACCTTC. Its translation is CASRDRDEGNYGYTF.